The 7 T cell receptor beta chains below all came from one sample that was sequenced in a study of T cell responses to AZD1222 COVID-19 vaccine. Some clones are missing from TCRdb's copy, which holds only in-frame ones; the method was immunoSEQ multiplex PCR. The table records 150,000 to 200,000 clones, approximately 95% of them present only once. This material consisted of peripheral blood, taken on day 0 of AZD1222 vaccination. Source of these receptors: an adult in good health.

V and J are TRBV6-5 and TRBJ2-7; D perhaps matches TRBD2 (6 bases). In germline, CDR1 is MNHEY, CDR2 SVGAGI. Trimming pared 10 bases from V and 3 bases from J, leaving 22 bases between. CDR3 length: 15 amino acids. Here the CDR3 DNA reads TGTGCCACTTGTTCGCGGCGGGAATTCAGCTACGAGCAGTACTTC. This encodes CATCSRREFSYEQYF.

This sequence joins TRBV3-1 (or the pseudogene TRBV3-2) and TRBJ2-2; D remains ambiguous. The CDR3 is 16 amino acids. The germline V gene has CDR1 LGHDT and CDR2 YNNKEL (reference sequence). V lost 1 base, J lost 0 bases, and 9 bases lay in between. CDR3 bases: TGTGCCAGCAGCCAAGTCCCAGGCGCGAACACCGGGGAGCTGTTTTTT. Translated: CASSQVPGANTGELFF.

This clone was counted only a few times. The chain uses TRBV12-3 or TRBV12-4 and TRBJ2-7; D gene ambiguous. V lost 8 bases, J lost 6 bases, and 14 bases lay in between. This CDR3 contains 12 residues. The CDR3 spells CASGIPKREQYF. DNA for the CDR3: TGTGCCAGCGGTATACCCAAGCGCGAGCAGTACTTC.

V usage is TRBV5-1 and J usage is TRBJ1-1; D perhaps matches TRBD1 (5 bases). The V gene lost 0 bases and the J gene lost 5 bases, with 14 bases spanning the gap. Germline loops: CDR1 SGHRS, CDR2 YFSETQ. There are 15 residues in the CDR3. This CDR3 reads CASSLAAGISTEAFF. CDR3 DNA: TGCGCCAGCAGCTTGGCCGCAGGGATCAGTACTGAAGCTTTCTTT.

The genes are TRBV29-1 and TRBJ2-1; D is uncertain. This CDR3 spans 11 amino acids. Germline CDR1 is SQVTM and CDR2 is ANQGSEA. Trimming removed 4 bases from V and 1 base from J, with 2 bases in between. CDR3: CSVASYNEQFF. CDR3 sequence (DNA): TGCAGCGTTGCGTCCTACAATGAGCAGTTCTTC.

This sequence joins TRBV5-6 and TRBJ2-1; 7 bases fit TRBD1. Germline trimming cut 5 bases from V and 7 bases from J; bases unmatched to any gene: 12. Germline V gives CDR1 SGHDT, CDR2 YYEEEE. This CDR3 is 15 amino acids long. The CDR3 region is CASRETGISGNEQFF. The CDR3 bases are TGTGCCAGCAGGGAGACAGGGATTTCGGGTAATGAGCAGTTCTTC.

This chain joins TRBV6-5 and TRBJ2-7; TRBD1 matches 9 bases. Germline V gives CDR1 MNHEY, CDR2 SVGAGI. The ends lost 2 bases at V and 3 bases at J; junction bases unmatched: 8. This CDR3 has 16 residues. The CDR3 loop reads CASSYGDRTGVYEQYF. The CDR3, as DNA: TGTGCCAGCAGTTACGGGGACCGGACAGGGGTCTACGAGCAGTACTTC.